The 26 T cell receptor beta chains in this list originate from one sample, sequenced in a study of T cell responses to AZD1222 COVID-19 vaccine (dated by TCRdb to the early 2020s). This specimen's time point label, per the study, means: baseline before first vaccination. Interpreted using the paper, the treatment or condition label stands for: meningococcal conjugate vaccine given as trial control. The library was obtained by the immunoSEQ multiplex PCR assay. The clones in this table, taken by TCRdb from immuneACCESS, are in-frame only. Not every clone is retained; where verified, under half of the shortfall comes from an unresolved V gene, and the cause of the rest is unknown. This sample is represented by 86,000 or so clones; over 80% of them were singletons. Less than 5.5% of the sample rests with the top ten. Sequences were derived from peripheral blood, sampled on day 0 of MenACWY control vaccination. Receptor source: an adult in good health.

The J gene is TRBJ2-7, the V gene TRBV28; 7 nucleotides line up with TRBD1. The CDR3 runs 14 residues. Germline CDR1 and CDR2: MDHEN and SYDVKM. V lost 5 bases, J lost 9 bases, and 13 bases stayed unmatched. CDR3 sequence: CASSPGTAQGRQYF. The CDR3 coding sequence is TGTGCCAGCAGTCCGGGGACAGCCCAGGGCAGGCAGTACTTC.

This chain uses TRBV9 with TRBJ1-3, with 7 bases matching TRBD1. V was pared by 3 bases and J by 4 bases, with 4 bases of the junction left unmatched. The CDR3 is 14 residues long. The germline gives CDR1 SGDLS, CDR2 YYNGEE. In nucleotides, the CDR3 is TGTGCCAGCAGCGCGACGACAGGGGGAAACACCATATATTTT. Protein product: CASSATTGGNTIYF.

CDR3 bases: TGCGCCAGCAGCCAAGGCCTTGGAGCAGGGAACAAGCTTAGTCCGGAGACCCAGTACTTC. This gives the protein CASSQGLGAGNKLSPETQYF. The rearrangement uses TRBV4-1 and TRBJ2-5; possibly TRBD1 for D (5 bases). Germline CDR1 reads MGHRA; CDR2 reads YSYEKL. The CDR3 is 20 residues long. V was trimmed by 1 base and J by 5 bases, leaving 29 bases between them.

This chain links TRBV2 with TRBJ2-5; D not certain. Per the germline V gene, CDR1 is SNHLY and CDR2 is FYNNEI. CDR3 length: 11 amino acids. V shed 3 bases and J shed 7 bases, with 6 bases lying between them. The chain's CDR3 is CASSEVGTQYF. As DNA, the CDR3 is TGTGCCAGCAGTGAGGTTGGGACCCAGTACTTC.

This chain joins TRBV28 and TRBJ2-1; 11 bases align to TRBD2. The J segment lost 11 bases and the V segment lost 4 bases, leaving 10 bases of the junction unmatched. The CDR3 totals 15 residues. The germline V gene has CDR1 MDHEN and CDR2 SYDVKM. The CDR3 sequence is CASSSGTSGSPKQFF. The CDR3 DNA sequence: TGTGCCAGCAGTTCCGGGACTAGCGGTTCCCCCAAGCAGTTCTTC. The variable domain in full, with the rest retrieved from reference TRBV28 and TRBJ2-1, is DVKVTQSSRYLVKRTGEKVFLECVQDMDHENMFWYRQDPGLGLRLIYFSYDVKMKEKGDIPEGYSVSREKKERFSLILESASTNQTSMYLCASSSGTSGSPKQFFGPGTRLTVL.

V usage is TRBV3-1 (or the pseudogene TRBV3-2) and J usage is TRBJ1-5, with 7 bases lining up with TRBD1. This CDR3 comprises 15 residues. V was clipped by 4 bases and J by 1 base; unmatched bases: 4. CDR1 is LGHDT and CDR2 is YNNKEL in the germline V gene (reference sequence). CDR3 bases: TGTGCCAGCAGCCGAACAGGGGCGAGCAATCAGCCCCAGCATTTT. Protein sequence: CASSRTGASNQPQHF.

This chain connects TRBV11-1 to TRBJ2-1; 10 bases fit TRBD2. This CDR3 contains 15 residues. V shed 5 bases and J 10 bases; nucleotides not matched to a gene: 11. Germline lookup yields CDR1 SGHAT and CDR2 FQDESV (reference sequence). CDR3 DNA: TGTGCCAGCAGCCCAGGGCAAGCGGGAGGGCACGAGCAGTTCTTC. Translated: CASSPGQAGGHEQFF.

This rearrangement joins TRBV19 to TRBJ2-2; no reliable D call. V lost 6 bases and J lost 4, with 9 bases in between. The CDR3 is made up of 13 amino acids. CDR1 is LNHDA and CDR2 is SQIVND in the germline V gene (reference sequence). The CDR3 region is CASRGSATGELFF. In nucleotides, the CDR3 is TGTGCCAGTAGGGGCTCTGCCACCGGGGAGCTGTTTTTT.

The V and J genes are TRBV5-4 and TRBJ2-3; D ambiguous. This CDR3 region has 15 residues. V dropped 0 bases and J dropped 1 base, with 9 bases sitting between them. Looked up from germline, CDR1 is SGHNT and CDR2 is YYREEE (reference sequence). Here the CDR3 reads CASSLGGGRTDTQYF. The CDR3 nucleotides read TGTGCCAGCAGCTTGGGAGGCGGACGCACAGATACGCAGTATTTT.

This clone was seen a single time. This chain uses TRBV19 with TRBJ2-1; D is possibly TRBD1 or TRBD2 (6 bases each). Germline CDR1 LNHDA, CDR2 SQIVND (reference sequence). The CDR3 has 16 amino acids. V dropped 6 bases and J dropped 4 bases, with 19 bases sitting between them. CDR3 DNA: TGTGCCAGTAGAACCGGGGGCTCCGGTCGGTACAATGAGCAGTTCTTC. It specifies CASRTGGSGRYNEQFF.

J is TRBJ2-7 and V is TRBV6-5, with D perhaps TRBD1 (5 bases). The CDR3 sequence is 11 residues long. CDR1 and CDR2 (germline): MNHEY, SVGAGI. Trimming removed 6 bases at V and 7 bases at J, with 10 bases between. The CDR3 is CASRDIREQYF. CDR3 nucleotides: TGTGCCAGCAGGGACATCCGGGAGCAGTACTTC.

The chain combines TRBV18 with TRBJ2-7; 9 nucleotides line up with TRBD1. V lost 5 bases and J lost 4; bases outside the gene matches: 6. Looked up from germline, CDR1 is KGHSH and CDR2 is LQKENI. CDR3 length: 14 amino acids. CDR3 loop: CASSTGTGWYEQYF. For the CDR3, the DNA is TGTGCCAGCTCAACCGGGACAGGGTGGTACGAGCAGTACTTC.

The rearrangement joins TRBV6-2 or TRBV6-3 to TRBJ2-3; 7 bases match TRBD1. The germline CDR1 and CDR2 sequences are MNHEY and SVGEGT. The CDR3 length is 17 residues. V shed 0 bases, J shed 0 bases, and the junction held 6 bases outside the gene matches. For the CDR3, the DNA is TGTGCCAGCAGTTACTCCCGGACAGGTCTCAGCACAGATACGCAGTATTTT. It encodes CASSYSRTGLSTDTQYF.

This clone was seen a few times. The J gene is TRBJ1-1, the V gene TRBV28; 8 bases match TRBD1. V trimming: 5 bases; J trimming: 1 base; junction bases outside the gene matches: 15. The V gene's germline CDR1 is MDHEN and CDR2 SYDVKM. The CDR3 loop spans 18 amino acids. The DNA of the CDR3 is TGTGCCAGCAGTCCTATACAAATCGGACAGGGAAGGAACACTGAAGCTTTCTTT. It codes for CASSPIQIGQGRNTEAFF.

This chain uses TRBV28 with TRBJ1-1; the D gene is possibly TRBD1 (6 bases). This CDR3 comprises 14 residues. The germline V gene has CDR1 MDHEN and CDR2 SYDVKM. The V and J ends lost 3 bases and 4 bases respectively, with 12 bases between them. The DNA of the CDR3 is TGTGCCAGCAGTTTTAAAGGGGGACGCACTGAAGCTTTCTTT. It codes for CASSFKGGRTEAFF.

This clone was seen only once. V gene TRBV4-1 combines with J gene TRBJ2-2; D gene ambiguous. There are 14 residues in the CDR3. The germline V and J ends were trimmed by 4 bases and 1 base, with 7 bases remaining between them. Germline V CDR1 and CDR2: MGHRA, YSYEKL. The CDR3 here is CASSPSKNTGELFF. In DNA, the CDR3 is TGCGCCAGCAGCCCCTCTAAGAACACCGGGGAGCTGTTTTTT.

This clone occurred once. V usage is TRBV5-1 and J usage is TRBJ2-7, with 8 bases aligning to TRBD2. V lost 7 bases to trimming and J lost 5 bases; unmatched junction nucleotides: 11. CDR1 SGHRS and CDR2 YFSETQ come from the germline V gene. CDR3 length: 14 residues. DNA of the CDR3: TGCGCCAGCCGCCCCCGGAGCGGGAGAAACGAGCAGTACTTC. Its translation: CASRPRSGRNEQYF.

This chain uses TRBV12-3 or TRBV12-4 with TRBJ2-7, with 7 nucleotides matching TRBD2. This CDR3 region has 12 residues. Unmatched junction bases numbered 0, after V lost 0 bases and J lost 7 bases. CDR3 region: CASSLAGGEQYF. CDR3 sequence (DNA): TGTGCCAGCAGTTTAGCCGGGGGGGAGCAGTACTTC.

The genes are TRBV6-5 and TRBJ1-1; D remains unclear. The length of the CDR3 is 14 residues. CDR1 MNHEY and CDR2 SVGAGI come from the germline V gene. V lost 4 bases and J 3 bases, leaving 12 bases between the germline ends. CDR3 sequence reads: CASSLVSWDTEAFF. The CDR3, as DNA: TGTGCCAGCAGTTTAGTCTCATGGGACACTGAAGCTTTCTTT.

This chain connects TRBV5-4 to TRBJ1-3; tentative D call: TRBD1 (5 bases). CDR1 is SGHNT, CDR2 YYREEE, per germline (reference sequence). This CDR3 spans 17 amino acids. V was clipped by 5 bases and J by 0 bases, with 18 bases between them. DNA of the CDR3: TGTGCCAGCAGTCTCACCCCCGGGACGAGCTCTGGAAACACCATATATTTT. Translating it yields CASSLTPGTSSGNTIYF.

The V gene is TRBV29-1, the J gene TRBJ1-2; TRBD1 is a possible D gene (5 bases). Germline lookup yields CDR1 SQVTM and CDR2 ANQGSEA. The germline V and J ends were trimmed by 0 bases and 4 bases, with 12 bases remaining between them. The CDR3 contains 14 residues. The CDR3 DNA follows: TGCAGCGTTGAAGAAACCGACGGGGCCTATGGCTACACCTTC. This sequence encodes CSVEETDGAYGYTF.

Here the CDR3 reads CASSLNFNEQFF. The CDR3 coding sequence is TGTGCCAGCAGTTTAAATTTCAATGAGCAGTTCTTC. The J gene is TRBJ2-1, the V gene TRBV27; D unresolved. Germline-derived CDR1 and CDR2 are MNHEY and SMNVEV (reference sequence). V shed 2 bases and J shed 6 bases, with 5 bases lying between them. There are 12 residues in the CDR3.

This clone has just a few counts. The CDR3 sequence is CASSESQGEQYF. CDR3 bases: TGTGCCAGCAGTGAATCACAAGGCGAGCAGTACTTC. This chain uses TRBV2 with TRBJ2-7, with D unresolved. This CDR3 spans 12 amino acids. V shed 2 bases and J shed 6 bases, with 8 bases lying between them. Germline assignment: CDR1 SNHLY and CDR2 FYNNEI.

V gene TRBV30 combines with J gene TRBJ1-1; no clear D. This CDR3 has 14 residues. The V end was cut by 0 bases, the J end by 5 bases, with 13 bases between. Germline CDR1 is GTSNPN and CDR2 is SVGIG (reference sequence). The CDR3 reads CAWSVLTGRTEAFF. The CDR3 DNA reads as TGTGCCTGGAGTGTACTAACGGGGAGGACTGAAGCTTTCTTT.

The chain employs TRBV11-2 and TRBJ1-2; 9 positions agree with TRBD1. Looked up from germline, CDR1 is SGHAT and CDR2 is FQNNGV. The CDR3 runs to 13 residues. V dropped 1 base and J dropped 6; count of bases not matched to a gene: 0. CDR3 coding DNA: TGTGCCAGCAGCTTAGGGACAGGGGATGGCTACACCTTC. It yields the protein CASSLGTGDGYTF.

The CDR3 region has the DNA TGTGCCACCCGGGTAGGGACAGGGTACGGCTACACCTTC. This sequence encodes CATRVGTGYGYTF. The chain carries TRBV19 and TRBJ1-2; the match to TRBD1 covers 9 bases. The V segment lost 10 bases and the J segment 8 bases; nucleotides outside the gene matches: 11. The CDR3 covers 13 residues. Germline CDR1 reads LNHDA; CDR2 reads SQIVND (reference sequence).